The TCR beta chain described here comes from a study of cytomegalovirus exposure and HLA in healthy donors. Study in general: Among the approximately 370 donors who were genotyped, about 80% fell in the genetic ancestry cluster that is associated with self-reported Caucasian donors.

Trimming removed 1 base from V and 5 bases from J; junction bases left unmatched: 7. Per the germline V gene, CDR1 is MNHEY and CDR2 is SVGAGI. This CDR3 is 16 amino acids long. About this clone: Its antigen is unidentified.

The study ran its PCR with 60 Vbeta and 13 Jbeta primers. Repertoires were generated with immunoSEQ multiplex PCR, while TCRdb's copy carries only in-frame clones and drops some. Among about 140,000 clones listed, roughly two thirds were seen once. Notes on the study in general: It was reported that TCR beta sequences correctly inferred the HLA-A and HLA-B alleles for most subjects. Later analysis reportedly placed an Asian-associated ancestry cluster below the roughly 700-donor mean in N-insertions. Later genetic work tied a missense DCLRE1C variant to beta-chain V and J trimming.

The sequenced sample consisted of PBMCs. The TCR was taken from a male donor in good health and CMV-seronegative. The J gene is TRBJ2-3, the V gene TRBV6-5; 9 nucleotides align to TRBD1. The CDR3 DNA is TGTGCCAGCAGTTACTTTAACAGGGGGCCTGTAGATACGCAGTATTTT. The encoded protein is CASSYFNRGPVDTQYF.